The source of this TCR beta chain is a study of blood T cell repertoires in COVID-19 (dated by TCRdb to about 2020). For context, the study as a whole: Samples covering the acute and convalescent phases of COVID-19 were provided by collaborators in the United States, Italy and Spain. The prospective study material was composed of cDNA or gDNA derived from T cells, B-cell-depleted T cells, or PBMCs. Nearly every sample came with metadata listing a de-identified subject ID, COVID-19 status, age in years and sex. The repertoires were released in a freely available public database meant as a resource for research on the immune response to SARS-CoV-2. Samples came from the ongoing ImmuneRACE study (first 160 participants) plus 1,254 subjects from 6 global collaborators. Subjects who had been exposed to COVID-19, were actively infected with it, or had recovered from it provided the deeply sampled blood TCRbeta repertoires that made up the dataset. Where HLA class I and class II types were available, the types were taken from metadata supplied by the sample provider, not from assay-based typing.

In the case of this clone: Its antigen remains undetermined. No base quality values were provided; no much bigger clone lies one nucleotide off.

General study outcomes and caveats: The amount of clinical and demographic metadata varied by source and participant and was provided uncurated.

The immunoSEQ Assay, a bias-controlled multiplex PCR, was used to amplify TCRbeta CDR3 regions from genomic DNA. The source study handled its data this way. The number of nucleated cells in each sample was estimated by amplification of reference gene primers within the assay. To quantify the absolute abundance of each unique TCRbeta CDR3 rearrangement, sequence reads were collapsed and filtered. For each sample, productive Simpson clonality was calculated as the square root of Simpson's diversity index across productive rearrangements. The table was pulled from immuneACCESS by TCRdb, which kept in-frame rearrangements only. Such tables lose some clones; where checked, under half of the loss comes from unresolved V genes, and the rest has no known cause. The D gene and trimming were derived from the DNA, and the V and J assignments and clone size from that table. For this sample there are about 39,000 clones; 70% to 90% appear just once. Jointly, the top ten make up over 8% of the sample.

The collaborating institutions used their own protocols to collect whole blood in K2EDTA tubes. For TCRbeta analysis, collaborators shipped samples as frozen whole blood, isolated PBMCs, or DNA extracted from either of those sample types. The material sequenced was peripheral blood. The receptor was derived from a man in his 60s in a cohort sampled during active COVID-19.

The nucleotides read TGTGCCAGCAGTTGGCCGGGACAGGGCGACGAGCAGTACTTC. This encodes CASSWPGQGDEQYF. The rearranged chain carries TRBV6-2 or TRBV6-3 and TRBJ2-7; the central 9 bases match TRBD1. For CDR1 and CDR2, the germline V gene lists MNHEY and SVGEGT. Trimming leaves V shorter by 4 bases and J shorter by 5 bases, with the junction holding 6 bases beyond the gene matches. The CDR3 goes from the cysteine to the phenylalanine over 14 residues. CDR3 DNA only is kept here, 42 bases in frame from base 1.